The sequence of this TCR beta chain was determined in a study of blood T cell repertoires in COVID-19. V was shortened by 8 bases and J by 5 bases, with 6 bases between the two germline ends. The CDR3 sequence is 10 residues long. Germline CDR1 is LNHDA and CDR2 is SQIVND (reference sequence). Clones were read by immunoSEQ multiplex PCR, and TCRdb kept only the in-frame ones, dropping some. This table holds fewer than 200,000 clones, around four fifths found once. The receptor was derived from a woman between 45 and 60 years old who had recovered from COVID-19. The sample was PBMCs or T cells enriched from blood (not recorded which). The V and J genes are TRBV19 and TRBJ2-5; D not certain. The CDR3 nucleotides read TGTGCCAGTGGTCGGGAGACCCAGTACTTC. As protein: CASGRETQYF.